The 5 T cell receptor beta chains given below trace back to one sample, sequenced in a study of blood T cell repertoires in COVID-19. Clones were sequenced by immunoSEQ multiplex PCR, and TCRdb holds only the in-frame ones, with some missing. The sample lists 150,000 to 200,000 clones; 80% to 85% were seen once. Sequencing was done on a sample of peripheral blood. The receptor source for this set is a human donor with acute or convalescent COVID-19. The donor label of this sample is uncertain.

This chain uses TRBV15 with TRBJ2-5, with D possibly matching TRBD1 (6 bases). The V and J ends lost 0 bases and 4 bases respectively, with 9 bases between them. The germline V gene has CDR1 LNHNV and CDR2 YYDKDF (reference sequence). The CDR3 runs 14 residues. CDR3 amino acids: CATSRDETGETQYF. CDR3 nucleotides: TGTGCCACCAGCAGAGATGAGACAGGAGAGACCCAGTACTTC.

V and J are TRBV30 and TRBJ1-2, with D perhaps TRBD1 (5 bases). The CDR3 length is 14 residues. V gave up 3 bases and J gave up 3 bases, with 14 bases separating them. Looked up from germline, CDR1 is GTSNPN and CDR2 is SVGIG (reference sequence). CDR3 sequence (DNA): TGTGCCTGGAGCCCGGGGGTGGGGGACTATGGCTACACCTTC. Protein sequence: CAWSPGVGDYGYTF.

CDR3 sequence reads: CASSPRRDRETEAFF. The CDR3 DNA is TGTGCCAGCAGTCCCCGCCGGGACAGGGAGACTGAAGCTTTCTTT. The V and J genes are TRBV27 and TRBJ1-1; 9 bases align to TRBD1. J lost 5 bases, V lost 5 bases, and 9 bases had no gene match. CDR1 and CDR2 from the germline V gene are MNHEY and SMNVEV (reference sequence). The CDR3 length is 15 residues.

The chain couples TRBV11-3 to TRBJ2-1; D might be TRBD1 (5 bases). CDR1 is SGHNT, CDR2 YENEEA, per germline. The CDR3 runs to 14 residues. Trimming pared 5 bases from V and 8 bases from J, leaving 16 bases between. The CDR3 DNA sequence: TGTGCCAGCAGCCACCCTAATAGGGGTGATGAGCAGTTCTTC. Amino acid sequence: CASSHPNRGDEQFF. The variable domain in full, completed from reference TRBV11-3 and TRBJ2-1, reads EAGVVQSPRYKIIEKKQPVAFWCNPISGHNTLYWYLQNLGQGPELLIRYENEEAVDDSQLPKDRFSAERLKGVDSTLKIQPAELGDSAVYLCASSHPNRGDEQFFGPGTRLTVL.

The chain carries TRBV19 and TRBJ1-1, with D possibly being TRBD1 (6 bases). This CDR3 region has 15 residues. Trimming shortened V by 4 bases and J by 5 bases, and 17 bases separated the two germline ends. CDR1 LNHDA and CDR2 SQIVND come from the germline V gene (reference sequence). The chain's CDR3 is CASSKVARGDTEAFF. DNA for the CDR3: TGTGCCAGTAGTAAGGTAGCCAGGGGAGATACTGAAGCTTTCTTT.